Shown below are 16 T cell receptor beta chains from a single sample sequenced in a study of human T cells and chemical hapten exposure. The time point was: pre-sensitization, week 0. Indicated treatment: therapeutic diphenylcyclopropenone sensitization with weekly scalp DPC. TCRdb ran MiXCR on the RACE reads and lists one entry per CDR3 protein. Of about 120,000 distinct CDR3 sequences listed, approximately 15% are singletons. The source material was whole blood, sampled in connection with sensitization to the hapten diphenylcyclopropenone (DPC). Receptors originate from a woman between 18 and 29 years old with alopecia areata. Some clones in this sample may be carry-over from other donors' samples.

V is TRBV7-9 and J is TRBJ1-1, with a possible D match to TRBD1 (6 bases). Germline V CDR1 and CDR2: SEHNR, FQNEAQ (reference sequence). The V gene lost 4 bases and the J gene lost 13 bases, with 16 bases spanning the gap. CDR3 length: 12 amino acids. In DNA, the CDR3 is TGTGCCAGCAGCTCCAACCGGGACAACGGTTTCTTT. It translates to CASSSNRDNGFF.

In the case of this clonotype: A much larger clone lies a single base off, so this may be a read error. This chain's CDR3 is CASSVRQVLTEAFF. CDR3 coding DNA: TGCGCCAGCAGTGTCCGGCAGGTCTTAACTGAAGCTTTCTTT. This chain connects TRBV10-2 to TRBJ1-1; D is uncertain. CDR3 length: 14 residues. Looked up from germline, CDR1 is WSHSY and CDR2 is SAAADI. Trimming stripped 4 bases from V and 5 bases from J, with 14 bases between.

The rearrangement links TRBV29-1 to TRBJ2-3, with D perhaps TRBD2 (6 bases). Germline CDR1 reads SQVTM; CDR2 reads ANQGSEA. V shed 6 bases and J shed 3 bases, with 7 bases lying between them. CDR3 length equals 11 residues. The CDR3 DNA follows: TGCAGCGTAGGGACTACAGATACGCAGTATTTT. It codes for CSVGTTDTQYF.

The chain has TRBV18 and TRBJ1-2; D remains unclear. Trimming removed 3 bases from V and 8 bases from J, with 13 bases in between. The CDR3 covers 13 residues. CDR1 is KGHSH and CDR2 is LQKENI in the germline V gene. In DNA form, the CDR3 reads TGTGCCAGCTCACCCCCTTGGCCGGCGGGCTACACCTTC. Translation gives CASSPPWPAGYTF.

This clonotype has only one observation. This chain joins TRBV25-1 and TRBJ2-7, with D unclear. The germline gives CDR1 MGHDK, CDR2 SYGVNS. Deletions cut 5 bases from V and 5 bases from J, with 13 bases between. The CDR3 runs to 13 residues. The CDR3 nucleotides read TGTGCCAGCAGTCGGGTGGGGAAGGACGAGCAGTACTTC. It encodes CASSRVGKDEQYF.

The chain couples TRBV20-1 to TRBJ1-2, with D tentatively TRBD1 (5 bases). CDR3 size: 13 residues. In germline, CDR1 is DFQATT, CDR2 SNEGSKA (reference sequence). Between the trimmed V and J ends, which lost 6 bases and 4 bases, there was a span of 15 bases. CDR3 nucleotides: TGCAGTGCCGGAATCCAGGGTGGCTATGGCTACACCTTC. Translating it yields CSAGIQGGYGYTF.

This clonotype was recorded at least ten times. The chain is built from TRBV4-3 and TRBJ2-7; 10 positions match TRBD1. The V gene end was trimmed by 1 base and the J gene end by 1 base; junction bases not matched to a gene: 1. This CDR3 contains 15 residues. Germline V CDR1 and CDR2: LGHNA, YSLEER. The CDR3 region has the DNA TGCGCCAGCAGCCAAGGGACAGGGGGTTCCTACGAGCAGTACTTC. This sequence encodes CASSQGTGGSYEQYF.

This clonotype was seen at least ten times. The CDR3 loop is CASSLGGRDTEAFF. As DNA, the CDR3 is TGTGCCAGCAGCTTAGGGGGAAGGGACACTGAAGCTTTCTTT. This sequence joins TRBV9 and TRBJ1-1; D possibly corresponds to TRBD1 (6 bases). The length of the CDR3 is 14 residues. The ends were cut back, 4 bases at V and 3 bases at J, with 13 bases in the middle. Germline lookup yields CDR1 SGDLS and CDR2 YYNGEE.

In its sample, this clonotype was seen many times. V is TRBV6-1 and J is TRBJ2-7; TRBD2 agrees at 10 bases. Germline V gene lookup returns CDR1 MNHNS and CDR2 SASEGT. V lost 1 base and J lost 7; bases outside the gene matches: 7. The CDR3 consists of 15 residues. CDR3 region: CASSEEAGGAREQYF. The DNA for the CDR3 is TGTGCCAGCAGTGAAGAAGCGGGGGGGGCTAGGGAGCAGTACTTC.

This clonotype was seen only a few times. The chain employs TRBV20-1 and TRBJ1-2, with D tentatively TRBD1 (5 bases). Germline CDR1 is DFQATT and CDR2 is SNEGSKA (reference sequence). V was trimmed by 2 bases and J by 0 bases, leaving 10 bases between them. CDR3 length: 14 residues. The CDR3 coding sequence is TGCAGTGCTAGACCAGGGCACTCTAACTATGGCTACACCTTC. Encoded protein: CSARPGHSNYGYTF.

The V gene is TRBV3-1, the J gene TRBJ1-2; D not resolved. This CDR3 has 15 amino acids. The ends were cut back, 2 bases at V and 1 base at J, with 11 bases in the middle. Per the germline V gene, CDR1 is LGHDT and CDR2 is YNNKEL (reference sequence). The CDR3 protein is CASSQLRGINYGYTF. Here the CDR3 DNA reads TGTGCCAGCAGCCAACTCCGGGGAATTAACTATGGCTACACCTTC.

V gene TRBV20-1 combines with J gene TRBJ1-6; D unresolved. The CDR3 extends over 14 amino acids. Germline V CDR1 and CDR2: DFQATT, SNEGSKA (reference sequence). Trimming took off 4 bases at V and 3 bases at J, with 10 bases between the two ends. DNA for the CDR3: TGCAGTGCTACCGGCCCGAGCTATAATTCACCCCTCCACTTT. It translates to CSATGPSYNSPLHF.

This clonotype has just a few counts. The chain recombines TRBV6-5 with TRBJ2-2; D is undetermined. The V gene's germline CDR1 is MNHEY and CDR2 SVGAGI. The CDR3 covers 15 residues. V dropped 0 bases and J dropped 3 bases, with 8 bases sitting between them. CDR3 in DNA: TGTGCCAGCAGTTACTCTAGGTTTCACACCGGGGAGCTGTTTTTT. This codes for CASSYSRFHTGELFF.

Only a few counts were recorded for this clonotype. The chain uses TRBV20-1 and TRBJ2-3; 7 nucleotides match TRBD2. The CDR3 length is 15 residues. CDR1 DFQATT and CDR2 SNEGSKA come from the germline V gene (reference sequence). V gave up 0 bases and J gave up 5 bases; unmatched junction bases: 8. CDR3: CSARDSRGSRDTQYF. The CDR3 DNA reads TGCAGTGCTAGAGATTCGCGGGGGAGCCGAGATACGCAGTATTTT.

This chain connects TRBV5-8 to TRBJ2-1; 10 bases map to TRBD1. Germline V gene sequence: CDR1 SGHTS, CDR2 YDEGEE. The CDR3 loop spans 14 amino acids. The junction had 4 bases not matched to a gene; V was cut back by 4 bases and J by 6 bases. Here the CDR3 reads CASSRQGAGNEQFF. CDR3 in DNA: TGTGCCAGCAGCCGACAGGGGGCGGGCAATGAGCAGTTCTTC.

This clonotype was seen more than once but under ten times. The chain is built from TRBV4-1 and TRBJ2-5; 11 bases are shared with TRBD2. The CDR3 has 16 amino acids. CDR1 is MGHRA, CDR2 YSYEKL, per germline. V was clipped by 2 bases and J by 5 bases; unmatched bases: 7. The CDR3 DNA follows: TGCGCCAGCAGCCAATTTAGCGGGGGGGCAAGTGAGACCCAGTACTTC. Encoded protein: CASSQFSGGASETQYF.